These 14 T cell receptor beta chains share one sample of origin, sequenced in a study of shared clonotypes between healthy human individuals. Clones were read by immunoSEQ multiplex PCR, and TCRdb kept only the in-frame ones, dropping some. Here the sample spans 400,000 to 500,000 clones, 75% to 85% being singletons. The specimen sequenced was PBMCs. All receptors come from a woman between 40 and 55 years old in good health. Some clones in this sample may be carry-over from other donors' samples.

This clone was seen just once. This chain connects TRBV9 to TRBJ2-7, with 9 bases identical to TRBD2. After removal of 4 bases from V and 5 bases from J, the junction contained 10 bases not matched to a gene. The CDR3 has 15 residues. Germline CDR1 and CDR2: SGDLS and YYNGEE. The CDR3 spells CASSKRGSGSHEQYF. CDR3 DNA: TGTGCCAGCAGCAAACGGGGTAGCGGGAGTCACGAGCAGTACTTC. The variable domain in full, with the rest retrieved from reference TRBV9 and TRBJ2-7, is DSGVTQTPKHLITATGQRVTLRCSPRSGDLSVYWYQQSLDQGLQFLIQYYNGEERAKGNILERFSAQQFPDLHSELNLSSLELGDSALYFCASSKRGSGSHEQYFGPGTRLTVT.

The rearrangement links TRBV5-6 to TRBJ2-3; TRBD1 matches 7 bases. The germline V gene has CDR1 SGHDT and CDR2 YYEEEE. The V segment lost 2 bases and the J segment 7 bases; nucleotides outside the gene matches: 10. The CDR3 has 15 amino acids. The CDR3 reads CASSFRTGLQYTQYF. In DNA, the CDR3 is TGTGCCAGCAGCTTTAGGACAGGCCTGCAATATACGCAGTATTTT.

This chain connects TRBV6-5 to TRBJ2-5; D is unclear. The germline V gene has CDR1 MNHEY and CDR2 SVGAGI. This CDR3 has 11 amino acids. V was trimmed by 2 bases and J by 5 bases, leaving 3 bases between them. CDR3 sequence (DNA): TGTGCCAGCAGTTACCGGGAGACCCAGTACTTC. The encoded protein is CASSYRETQYF.

The gene calls are TRBV29-1 and TRBJ1-1; D gene ambiguous. V was clipped by 4 bases and J by 4 bases, with 4 bases between them. The CDR3 is 10 residues long. Germline assignment: CDR1 SQVTM and CDR2 ANQGSEA. CDR3 DNA: TGCAGCGTTGCTGGCACTGAAGCTTTCTTT. Its protein product is CSVAGTEAFF.

The V gene is TRBV10-1, the J gene TRBJ2-7; D is possibly TRBD1 (6 bases). The CDR3 sequence is 16 residues long. V lost 3 bases to trimming and J lost 2 bases, with 17 bases between them. Per germline, CDR1 WNHNN and CDR2 SYGVQD (reference sequence). The chain's CDR3 is CASSEIKWDTPYEQYF. CDR3 sequence (DNA): TGCGCCAGCAGTGAAATAAAGTGGGACACCCCCTACGAGCAGTACTTC.

There are a few counts of this clone. The V call is TRBV27, the J call TRBJ2-2, with 7 positions matching TRBD2. The V gene end was trimmed by 8 bases and the J gene end by 0 bases; junction bases not matched to a gene: 3. This CDR3 region has 14 residues. The V gene's germline CDR1 is MNHEY and CDR2 SMNVEV (reference sequence). CDR3 DNA sequence: TGTGCCAGCCGGGGACTAACGAACACCGGGGAGCTGTTTTTT. As protein: CASRGLTNTGELFF.

This chain connects TRBV4-2 to TRBJ2-7, with D perhaps matching TRBD2 (6 bases). The CDR3 covers 15 residues. The germline V and J ends were trimmed by 1 base and 3 bases, with 13 bases remaining between them. The V gene's germline CDR1 is LGHNA and CDR2 YNFKEQ. In nucleotides, the CDR3 is TGTGCCAGCAGCCAAGGAGGGCTAGCGTTCTACGAGCAGTACTTC. Translation gives CASSQGGLAFYEQYF.

The CDR3 DNA reads TGCGCCAGCAGCCATGGACAGGGTACCGGGGAGCTGTTTTTT. Amino acid sequence: CASSHGQGTGELFF. The chain uses TRBV5-1 and TRBJ2-2; 8 nucleotides line up with TRBD1. The CDR3 contains 14 residues. The junction had 4 bases not matched to a gene; V was cut back by 4 bases and J by 5 bases. Germline V gene lookup returns CDR1 SGHRS and CDR2 YFSETQ.

The gene calls are TRBV5-1 and TRBJ2-5, with D maybe TRBD2 (6 bases). The ends were cut back, 4 bases at V and 4 bases at J, with 14 bases in the middle. This CDR3 region has 14 residues. Germline V gene sequence: CDR1 SGHRS, CDR2 YFSETQ. Here the CDR3 DNA reads TGCGCCAGCAGCCTAGACTCCGGGGGAGAGACCCAGTACTTC. This encodes CASSLDSGGETQYF. The full variable domain, completed using reference TRBV5-1 and TRBJ2-5, is KAGVTQTPRYLIKTRGQQVTLSCSPISGHRSVSWYQQTPGQGLQFLFEYFSETQRNKGNFPGRFSGRQFSNSRSEMNVSTLELGDSALYLCASSLDSGGETQYFGPGTRLLVL.

This clone was observed a handful of times. This chain joins TRBV5-1 and TRBJ1-1; TRBD1 aligns across 8 bases. CDR1 and CDR2 (germline): SGHRS, YFSETQ. The CDR3 has 15 residues. The trim removed 0 bases at V and 1 base at J, leaving 2 bases unmatched. In DNA form, the CDR3 reads TGCGCCAGCAGCTTGGCGACAGGGGCGAACACTGAAGCTTTCTTT. Residues: CASSLATGANTEAFF.

The genes are TRBV10-2 and TRBJ1-2, with D perhaps TRBD1 (5 bases). Germline CDR1 and CDR2: WSHSY and SAAADI. CDR3 length: 13 residues. Trimming took 2 bases from V and 4 from J, leaving 8 bases between them. CDR3 nucleotides: TGCGCCAGCAGTGAGGAGCAGGGCTATGGCTACACCTTC. Amino acids: CASSEEQGYGYTF.

This clone has a count of ten or more. The same CDR3 also results from other DNA sequences found in this sample. The chain combines TRBV4-3 with TRBJ2-5, with a tentative D call TRBD1 (6 bases). Trimming took 2 bases from V and 0 from J, leaving 10 bases between them. The CDR3 is 15 amino acids. Germline-derived CDR1 and CDR2 are LGHNA and YSLEER. CDR3 residues: CASSQSQGYQETQYF. The CDR3 DNA follows: TGCGCCAGCAGCCAATCACAGGGATACCAAGAGACCCAGTACTTC.

The rearrangement uses TRBV6-5 and TRBJ1-4; weak D call: TRBD1 (5 bases). In germline, CDR1 is MNHEY, CDR2 SVGAGI. The CDR3 has 13 residues. Between the trimmed V and J ends, which lost 6 bases and 4 bases, there was a span of 9 bases. CDR3 protein: CASRQGINEKLFF. The CDR3 DNA sequence: TGTGCCAGCAGGCAGGGTATTAATGAAAAACTGTTTTTT.

This clone was counted only a few times. This sequence joins TRBV11-1 and TRBJ2-7; 15 positions agree with TRBD2. The V and J ends lost 4 bases and 2 bases, in that order; junction bases with no gene match: 0. The germline CDR1 and CDR2 sequences are SGHAT and FQDESV (reference sequence). This CDR3 contains 15 residues. The CDR3 here is CASSWTSGRAYEQYF. The DNA of the CDR3 is TGTGCCAGCAGCTGGACTAGCGGGAGGGCCTACGAGCAGTACTTC.